This entry lists 13 T cell receptor beta chains sequenced from one sample in a study of T cells in Graves' hyperthyroidism and ophthalmopathy. Amplification targeted TCR beta CDR3 regions from RNA transcripts. HTBI primers were the set used in a first-round RT-PCR of the TCR CDR3. Via MiXCR, TCRdb re-called the multiplex PCR reads, giving one row per CDR3 protein. The table includes some 600,000 distinct CDR3 sequences, about 15% detected once. Specimen: blood. The receptors here all came from a woman aged 30 to 39 with Graves' hyperthyroidism that later progressed to Graves' ophthalmopathy.

This clonotype came up many times. The V and J genes are TRBV12-3 or TRBV12-4 and TRBJ2-3, with 10 nucleotides matching TRBD2. Trimming took 6 bases from V and 4 from J; bases not matched to a gene: 10. This CDR3 is built from 16 residues. The CDR3 here is CASRVKSGTSADTQYF. CDR3 in DNA: TGTGCCAGCAGGGTGAAGTCCGGGACTAGCGCAGATACGCAGTATTTT.

Many counts were recorded for this clonotype. Relative to the germline gene, one junction end is altered; a read error may explain this. The genes are TRBV20-1 and TRBJ1-2; a possible D gene is TRBD1 (6 bases). The CDR3 totals 13 residues. From germline, CDR1 is DFQATT and CDR2 SNEGSKA (reference sequence). The CDR3 nucleotides read TGCAGTGCCGTAGACAGGACTAACTATGGCTACGCCTTC. It specifies CSAVDRTNYGYAF.

This clonotype appeared many times. The rearrangement links TRBV2 to TRBJ2-6; the D gene is possibly TRBD1 (5 bases). V dropped 7 bases and J dropped 1 base, with 5 bases sitting between them. CDR1 is SNHLY, CDR2 FYNNEI, per germline. This CDR3 spans 13 amino acids. The CDR3 protein is CASTGSGANVLTF. CDR3 bases: TGTGCCAGCACAGGGTCTGGGGCCAACGTCCTGACTTTC.

This clonotype has just a few counts. The V call is TRBV10-2, the J call TRBJ2-2, with D unclear. The CDR3 totals 15 residues. From germline, CDR1 is WSHSY and CDR2 SAAADI. The V gene lost 2 bases and the J gene lost 3 bases, with 10 bases spanning the gap. The CDR3 loop reads CASSELGRDTGELFF. For the CDR3, the DNA is TGCGCCAGCAGTGAGCTGGGCAGAGACACCGGGGAGCTGTTTTTT.

DNA of the CDR3: TGTGCCAGCAGCCAAACAAGAAACTATGGCTACACCTTC. It specifies CASSQTRNYGYTF. This sequence joins TRBV7-2 and TRBJ1-2, with D unresolved. The CDR3 has 13 residues. Germline V lookup: CDR1 SGHTA, CDR2 FQGNSA. Trimming took 5 bases from V and 2 from J, leaving 9 bases between them.

The sample holds a few counts of this clonotype. The DNA of the CDR3 is TGTGCCAGTGGAAAACAGGGAGGTAAAAACATTCAGTACTTC. Translating it yields CASGKQGGKNIQYF. The rearrangement uses TRBV19 and TRBJ2-4; D could derive from TRBD1 or TRBD2 (6 bases each). CDR1 is LNHDA, CDR2 SQIVND, per germline (reference sequence). The CDR3 sequence is 14 residues long. The V end lost 8 bases, the J end lost 4 bases, and 15 bases lay between the germline ends.

There are a few counts of this clonotype. J is TRBJ2-7 and V is TRBV27; D call uncertain. V was clipped by 0 bases and J by 3 bases, with 15 bases between them. Germline-derived CDR1 and CDR2 are MNHEY and SMNVEV (reference sequence). This CDR3 comprises 16 residues. The CDR3 reads CASSLSTGSLYYEQYF. The CDR3 DNA reads as TGTGCCAGCAGTTTATCTACCGGGTCCCTTTACTACGAGCAGTACTTC.

The genes are TRBV10-3 and TRBJ1-5; the D is unclear. Germline V gives CDR1 ENHRY, CDR2 SYGVKD. Trimming cost V 3 bases and J 3 bases, with 6 bases left between them. The CDR3 is made up of 13 amino acids. The CDR3 protein is CAISEQSNQPQHF. The CDR3 DNA reads as TGTGCCATCAGTGAACAGTCCAATCAGCCCCAGCATTTT.

This clonotype was observed many times. The chain has TRBV3-1 and TRBJ2-3, with TRBD2 as a possible D gene (6 bases). Germline CDR1 reads LGHDT; CDR2 reads YNNKEL (reference sequence). The CDR3 spans 15 residues. V was pared by 4 bases and J by 6 bases, with 17 bases between. This CDR3 reads CASSPSGQRVDTQYF. Written as DNA, the CDR3 is TGTGCCAGCAGCCCGAGCGGTCAGCGGGTGGATACGCAGTATTTT.

V and J are TRBV14 and TRBJ2-6, with D perhaps matching TRBD1 (6 bases). The V and J ends lost 8 bases and 4 bases respectively, with 15 bases between them. CDR3 length equals 15 residues. Germline values: CDR1 SGHDN, CDR2 FVKESK. CDR3 residues: CASLTYRVGANVLTF. CDR3 nucleotide sequence: TGTGCCAGCCTTACCTACAGGGTCGGGGCCAACGTCCTGACTTTC.

This clonotype has at least ten counts. V is TRBV12-5 and J is TRBJ1-1, with D perhaps matching TRBD1 (6 bases). Germline V gene lookup returns CDR1 LGHNT and CDR2 FRNRAP. Trimming removed 6 bases at V and 5 bases at J, with 13 bases between. The CDR3 runs 13 residues. CDR3 sequence reads: CASGQGIWTEAFF. The DNA for the CDR3 is TGTGCTAGTGGCCAGGGGATTTGGACTGAAGCTTTCTTT.

This clonotype was seen many times. This chain uses TRBV24-1 with TRBJ1-2; TRBD1 is a possible D gene (6 bases). The CDR3 extends over 13 amino acids. V lost 7 bases, J lost 4 bases, and 12 bases lay in between. Germline V gene data show CDR1 as KGHDR and CDR2 as SFDVKD. Here the CDR3 reads CATRDSRLYGYTF. The DNA for the CDR3 is TGTGCCACCAGGGACAGCCGACTCTATGGCTACACCTTC.

This clonotype has a handful of counts. V gene TRBV20-1 combines with J gene TRBJ1-3; the match to TRBD1 covers 9 bases. The CDR3 totals 17 residues. CDR1 and CDR2 from the germline V gene are DFQATT and SNEGSKA (reference sequence). V shed 3 bases, J shed 0 bases, and the junction held 9 bases outside the gene matches. The CDR3 DNA sequence: TGCAGTGCTAGGCTCGGGACAGGGCTTGACTCTGGAAACACCATATATTTT. This translates into CSARLGTGLDSGNTIYF.